Presented here are 30 T cell receptor beta chains from one specimen sequenced in a study of neurological immune-mediated disorders. One entry per CDR3 protein, called by TCRdb with MiXCR from the 5' RACE reads. The sample records approximately 58,000 distinct CDR3 sequences, approximately 9.2% being singletons. The time point is: longitudinal time-point 3. The specimen was PBMCs. These receptors came from a middle-aged woman in good health.

This clonotype showed up many times. The chain uses TRBV2 and TRBJ2-1, with D unclear. Germline-derived CDR1 and CDR2 are SNHLY and FYNNEI. The CDR3 has 13 amino acids. V was clipped by 4 bases and J by 6 bases, with 10 bases between them. CDR3 coding DNA: TGTGCCAGCAGTGCCAGAGTTGGCAATGAGCAGTTCTTC. Protein sequence: CASSARVGNEQFF.

This clonotype was detected many times. The chain combines TRBV5-1 with TRBJ1-1; no reliable D call. The CDR3 has 15 residues. CDR1 is SGHRS, CDR2 YFSETQ, per germline. The V gene lost 2 bases and the J gene lost 4 bases, with 15 bases spanning the gap. CDR3 sequence: CASSFMLGQRTEAFF. The CDR3 DNA reads as TGCGCCAGCAGCTTCATGCTAGGGCAGCGCACTGAAGCTTTCTTT.

The rearrangement links TRBV20-1 to TRBJ2-7; maybe TRBD2 (5 bases). The CDR3 is made up of 14 amino acids. The V gene lost 2 bases and the J gene lost 5 bases, with 16 bases spanning the gap. In germline, CDR1 is DFQATT, CDR2 SNEGSKA (reference sequence). The CDR3, as DNA: TGCAGTGCTAGAATTCCCCCCGAGGGAGACGAGCAGTACTTC. This codes for CSARIPPEGDEQYF.

The sample holds many counts of this clonotype. V and J are TRBV20-1 and TRBJ2-3, with D possibly TRBD1 on 5 matching bases. Germline-derived CDR1 and CDR2 are DFQATT and SNEGSKA (reference sequence). This CDR3 region has 13 residues. Trimming took off 6 bases at V and 5 bases at J, with 15 bases between the two ends. The CDR3 reads CSARVQSGDTQYF. The CDR3 DNA reads as TGCAGTGCCAGGGTACAGTCAGGAGATACGCAGTATTTT.

This clonotype was found many times. The chain carries TRBV7-3 and TRBJ1-2, with D possibly being TRBD1 (6 bases). V was cut by 6 bases and J by 6 bases, with 20 bases left in between. Germline V gives CDR1 SGHTA, CDR2 FQGTGA. The CDR3 runs to 15 residues. CDR3 sequence: CASSLGGPTADGYTF. The CDR3 DNA reads as TGTGCCAGCAGTCTCGGGGGGCCAACCGCCGATGGCTACACCTTC.

This clonotype was counted ten times or more. This rearrangement joins TRBV5-1 to TRBJ2-2; 11 bases are shared with TRBD2. Per germline, CDR1 SGHRS and CDR2 YFSETQ. This CDR3 is 16 amino acids long. With V trimmed by 4 bases and J by 2 bases, 4 bases remained unmatched. CDR3 loop: CASSLGLAVNTGELFF. CDR3 nucleotide sequence: TGCGCCAGCAGCCTGGGACTAGCGGTAAACACCGGGGAGCTGTTTTTT.

In its sample, this clonotype was seen many times. The chain joins TRBV5-1 to TRBJ2-5; 10 bases are shared with TRBD2. Germline lookup yields CDR1 SGHRS and CDR2 YFSETQ. V shed 4 bases, J shed 3 bases, and the junction held 6 bases outside the gene matches. The CDR3 loop spans 15 amino acids. CDR3: CASSTAAGGEETQYF. The CDR3, as DNA: TGCGCCAGCAGCACGGCAGCGGGGGGGGAAGAGACCCAGTACTTC.

This clonotype was counted at least ten times. V usage is TRBV20-1 and J usage is TRBJ1-2, with D possibly being TRBD1 (5 bases). Germline-derived CDR1 and CDR2 are DFQATT and SNEGSKA (reference sequence). The germline V and J ends were trimmed by 3 bases and 8 bases, with 16 bases remaining between them. The CDR3 is made up of 13 amino acids. The CDR3 DNA reads as TGCAGTGCTAGGCAGGGTCAGGGCTGGGGCTACACCTTC. Its translation is CSARQGQGWGYTF.

For this clonotype: A much larger clone differs by one base, so this may be a read error. The J gene is TRBJ2-3, the V gene TRBV6-5, with 10 bases lining up with TRBD2. CDR3 length: 15 residues. Germline loops: CDR1 MNHEY, CDR2 SVGAGI. Trimming at V came to 6 bases and at J to 0 bases, leaving 3 bases not matched to a gene. As DNA, the CDR3 is TGTGCCAGCAGGCTACTAGCGGGAAGCACAGATACGCAGTATTTT. It specifies CASRLLAGSTDTQYF.

This clonotype was counted many times. The rearrangement joins TRBV4-3 to TRBJ2-7; 8 bases match TRBD1. Germline assignment: CDR1 LGHNA and CDR2 YSLEER. The trim removed 0 bases at V and 6 bases at J, leaving 7 bases unmatched. There are 15 residues in the CDR3. The CDR3 protein is CASSQEWQGAREQYF. The CDR3 coding sequence is TGCGCCAGCAGCCAAGAGTGGCAGGGGGCCCGCGAGCAGTACTTC.

This clonotype was counted ten times or more. The chain recombines TRBV12-3 or TRBV12-4 with TRBJ2-3; D may be TRBD1 (5 bases). The CDR3 extends over 13 amino acids. V gave up 8 bases and J gave up 1 base, with 10 bases separating them. This CDR3 reads CASRTRGTDTQYF. The CDR3 coding sequence is TGTGCCAGCCGCACCAGGGGCACAGATACGCAGTATTTT.

This clonotype showed up many times. This chain links TRBV12-3 or TRBV12-4 with TRBJ2-3, with 12 bases lining up with TRBD2. The CDR3 sequence is 18 residues long. Unmatched junction bases numbered 12, after V lost 6 bases and J lost 2 bases. The CDR3 DNA follows: TGTGCCAGCAGCGACCTCACTCTAGCGGGAGGGTCCACAGATACGCAGTATTTT. It codes for CASSDLTLAGGSTDTQYF.

This clonotype was found many times. The chain couples TRBV6-2 or TRBV6-3 to TRBJ2-7; D not resolved. The V end lost 7 bases, the J end lost 2 bases, and 12 bases lay between the germline ends. Germline V gene lookup returns CDR1 MNHEY and CDR2 SVGEGT. The CDR3 has 13 amino acids. The CDR3 DNA follows: TGTGCCAGCACTAACGGGCTCCCCTACGAGCAGTACTTC. As protein: CASTNGLPYEQYF.

The table lists this clonotype with many counts. The V call is TRBV7-9, the J call TRBJ2-7, with TRBD1 matching over 12 bases. The CDR3 has 14 amino acids. Per germline, CDR1 SEHNR and CDR2 FQNEAQ (reference sequence). With 6 bases clipped from V and 5 bases from J, the junction kept 5 bases outside the gene matches. In nucleotides, the CDR3 is TGTGCCAGCAGAGCCGGGACAGGGGGCCACGAGCAGTACTTC. Residues: CASRAGTGGHEQYF.

Concerning this clonotype itself: The junction departs from germline at one end; a sequencing error may be responsible. This chain uses TRBV24-1 with TRBJ1-3; 10 bases line up with TRBD1. Germline CDR1 reads KGHDR; CDR2 reads SFDVKD. The CDR3 contains 8 residues. The CDR3 loop is CATWTGGF. The DNA of the CDR3 is TGTGCCACCTGGACAGGGGGTTTT.

This clonotype appeared many times. This sequence joins TRBV20-1 and TRBJ1-5; the D is unclear. The CDR3 runs to 10 residues. V was trimmed by 3 bases and J by 7 bases, leaving 4 bases between them. Germline CDR1 DFQATT, CDR2 SNEGSKA (reference sequence). The CDR3 reads CSASDQPQHF. The CDR3, as DNA: TGCAGTGCTAGTGACCAGCCCCAGCATTTT.

The chain couples TRBV3-1 to TRBJ2-3; the D call may be TRBD1 or TRBD2 (5 bases each). Between the trimmed V and J ends, which lost 1 base and 4 bases, there was a span of 12 bases. The CDR3 loop spans 15 amino acids. CDR1 and CDR2 (germline): LGHDT, YNNKEL (reference sequence). The CDR3 DNA sequence: TGTGCCAGCAGCCAAGTAGGTGAGGGGTCAGATACGCAGTATTTT. Translation: CASSQVGEGSDTQYF.

The sample holds many counts of this clonotype. V and J are TRBV7-2 and TRBJ1-5; weak D call: TRBD1 (6 bases). Per the germline V gene, CDR1 is SGHTA and CDR2 is FQGNSA. V dropped 1 base and J dropped 0 bases, with 10 bases sitting between them. CDR3 length: 16 amino acids. CDR3 DNA sequence: TGTGCCAGCAGCTTAGACGGGACAAATAGCAATCAGCCCCAGCATTTT. Translating gives CASSLDGTNSNQPQHF.

This chain uses TRBV7-2 with TRBJ2-7; the D gene is possibly TRBD2 (6 bases). V was shortened by 1 base and J by 3 bases, with 16 bases between the two germline ends. This CDR3 is 16 amino acids long. Germline V gene lookup returns CDR1 SGHTA and CDR2 FQGNSA. CDR3 amino acids: CASSLEGGVIIYEQYF. In DNA form, the CDR3 reads TGTGCCAGCAGCTTAGAAGGCGGGGTTATCATCTACGAGCAGTACTTC.

This clonotype was seen many times. This chain joins TRBV20-1 and TRBJ1-2, with D unresolved. Germline V lookup: CDR1 DFQATT, CDR2 SNEGSKA (reference sequence). This CDR3 is built from 14 residues. Deletions cut 1 base from V and 4 bases from J, with 13 bases between. CDR3 coding DNA: TGCAGTGCTAGAGGGCAGGTCGCTAGCTATGGCTACACCTTC. Translating gives CSARGQVASYGYTF.

The table lists this clonotype with many counts. Here the CDR3 reads CASSVTTASSGNTIYF. CDR3 bases: TGTGCCAGCAGCGTTACGACAGCCAGCTCTGGAAACACCATATATTTT. The genes are TRBV9 and TRBJ1-3; possibly TRBD1 for D (5 bases). The germline V and J ends were trimmed by 2 bases and 0 bases, with 12 bases remaining between them. Germline V gene data show CDR1 as SGDLS and CDR2 as YYNGEE. The CDR3 runs to 16 residues.

In this sample, this clonotype turned up many times. The J gene is TRBJ2-1, the V gene TRBV6-2 or TRBV6-3; perhaps TRBD2 as D (6 bases). The CDR3 consists of 16 residues. The V and J ends lost 0 bases and 0 bases respectively, with 9 bases between them. Germline V lookup: CDR1 MNHEY, CDR2 SVGEGT. The CDR3 reads CASSYSSGRSYNEQFF. DNA of the CDR3: TGTGCCAGCAGTTACTCTAGCGGTCGCTCCTACAATGAGCAGTTCTTC.

In its sample, this clonotype was seen many times. This rearrangement joins TRBV29-1 to TRBJ1-1; perhaps TRBD1 as D (5 bases). With 7 bases removed from V and 4 bases from J, the gap between germline ends came to 16 bases. The CDR3 spans 13 residues. Germline CDR1 is SQVTM and CDR2 is ANQGSEA. The CDR3 DNA sequence: TGCAGCGCCTTCAGGGACGCCGGCACTGAAGCTTTCTTT. Its protein product is CSAFRDAGTEAFF.

This clonotype came up many times. V is TRBV28 and J is TRBJ2-1; 8 bases agree with TRBD1. The germline V gene encodes CDR1 MDHEN and CDR2 SYDVKM. CDR3 size: 14 residues. The junction had 8 bases not matched to a gene; V was cut back by 3 bases and J by 10 bases. CDR3 protein: CASSLRQGAMEQFF. CDR3 bases: TGTGCCAGCAGTTTGAGGCAGGGGGCAATGGAGCAGTTCTTC.

This clonotype was seen at least ten times. Written as DNA, the CDR3 is TGTGCCAGCTCACCGACAGGGGACGGCTACACCTTC. Protein sequence: CASSPTGDGYTF. This rearrangement joins TRBV18 to TRBJ1-2; 8 nucleotides match TRBD1. CDR1 is KGHSH and CDR2 is LQKENI in the germline V gene. The CDR3 covers 12 residues. The V segment lost 3 bases and the J segment 8 bases; nucleotides outside the gene matches: 2. The full variable domain, its missing parts supplied by reference TRBV18 and TRBJ1-2, is NAGVMQNPRHLVRRRGQEARLRCSPMKGHSHVYWYRQLPEEGLKFMVYLQKENIIDESGMPKERFSAEFPKEGPSILRIQQVVRGDSAAYFCASSPTGDGYTFGSGTRLTVV.

The chain recombines TRBV6-2 or TRBV6-3 with TRBJ2-7; the D gene could be TRBD1 or TRBD2 (6 bases each). The CDR3 contains 18 residues. V lost 4 bases and J 6 bases, leaving 28 bases between the germline ends. Germline V gene sequence: CDR1 MNHEY, CDR2 SVGEGT. The CDR3 DNA sequence: TGTGCCAGCAGTTCATCGGGGCTAGCGAGGGGGTTATACTCCGAGCAGTACTTC. Translating it yields CASSSSGLARGLYSEQYF.

This clonotype occurred many times. The DNA for the CDR3 is TGCAGTGCTAGTCAAGGGAAGAGCAATCAGCCCCAGCATTTT. Its translation is CSASQGKSNQPQHF. V and J are TRBV20-1 and TRBJ1-5, with D hard to call. Germline values: CDR1 DFQATT, CDR2 SNEGSKA (reference sequence). V was cut by 3 bases and J by 1 base, with 10 bases left in between. This CDR3 is 14 amino acids long.

This clonotype appeared many times. This chain connects TRBV7-6 to TRBJ1-5; perhaps TRBD1 as D (6 bases). This CDR3 region has 13 residues. V shed 5 bases and J shed 7 bases, with 12 bases lying between them. Germline CDR1 reads SGHVS; CDR2 reads FNYEAQ. The CDR3 region has the DNA TGTGCCAGCAGCCCCGGGACATTCCAGCCCCAGCATTTT. Its protein is CASSPGTFQPQHF. The entire variable domain, with the rest obtained from reference TRBV7-6 and TRBJ1-5, is as follows: GAGVSQSPRYKVTKRGQDVALRCDPISGHVSLYWYRQALGQGPEFLTYFNYEAQQDKSGLPNDRFSAERPEGSISTLTIQRTEQRDSAMYRCASSPGTFQPQHFGDGTRLSIL.

This clonotype showed up many times. J is TRBJ1-2 and V is TRBV7-2, with TRBD1 as a possible D gene (5 bases). V lost 3 bases and J 2 bases, leaving 10 bases between the germline ends. This CDR3 is 14 amino acids long. Per germline, CDR1 SGHTA and CDR2 FQGNSA. This CDR3 reads CASSFDRTNYGYTF. CDR3 nucleotide sequence: TGTGCCAGCAGCTTCGACAGAACAAACTATGGCTACACCTTC.

This clonotype was seen repeatedly, ten times or more. The J gene is TRBJ1-4, the V gene TRBV6-5, with a weak D call TRBD1 (6 bases). The CDR3 covers 14 residues. Trimming took off 6 bases at V and 3 bases at J, with 11 bases between the two ends. Germline V gives CDR1 MNHEY, CDR2 SVGAGI. As DNA, the CDR3 is TGTGCCAGCAGAACGGGGGCGCCTAATGAAAAACTGTTTTTT. It codes for CASRTGAPNEKLFF.